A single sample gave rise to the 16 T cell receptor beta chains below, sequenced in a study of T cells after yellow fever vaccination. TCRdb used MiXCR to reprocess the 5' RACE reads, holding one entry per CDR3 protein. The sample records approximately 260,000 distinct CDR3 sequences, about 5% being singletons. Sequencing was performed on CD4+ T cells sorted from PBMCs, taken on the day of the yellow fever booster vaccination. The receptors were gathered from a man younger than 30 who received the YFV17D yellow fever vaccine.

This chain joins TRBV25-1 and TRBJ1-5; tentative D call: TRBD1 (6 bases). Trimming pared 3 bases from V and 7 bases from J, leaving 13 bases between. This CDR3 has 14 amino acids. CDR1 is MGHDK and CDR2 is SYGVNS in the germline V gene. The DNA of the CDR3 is TGTGCCAGCAGTGATCGACAGGCCGGACAGCCCCAGCATTTT. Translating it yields CASSDRQAGQPQHF.

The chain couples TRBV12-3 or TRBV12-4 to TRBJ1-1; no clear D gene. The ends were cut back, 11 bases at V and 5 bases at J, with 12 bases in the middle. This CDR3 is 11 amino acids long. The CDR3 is CASEEVTEAFF. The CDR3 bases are TGTGCCTCTGAGGAGGTGACTGAAGCTTTCTTT.

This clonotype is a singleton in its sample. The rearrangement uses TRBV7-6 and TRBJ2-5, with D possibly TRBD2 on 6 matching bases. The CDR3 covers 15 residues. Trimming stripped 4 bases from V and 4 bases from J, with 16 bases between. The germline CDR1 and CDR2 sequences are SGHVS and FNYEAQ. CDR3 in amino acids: CASSSQPPGRETQYF. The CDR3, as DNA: TGTGCCAGCAGCTCCCAACCCCCCGGGAGAGAGACCCAGTACTTC.

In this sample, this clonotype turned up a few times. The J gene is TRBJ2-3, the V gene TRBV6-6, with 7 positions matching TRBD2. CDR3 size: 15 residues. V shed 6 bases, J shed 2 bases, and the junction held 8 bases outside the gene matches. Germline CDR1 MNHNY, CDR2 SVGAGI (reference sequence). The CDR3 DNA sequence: TGTGCCAGCAGCCGCGTGAGCGGGGTCACAGATACGCAGTATTTT. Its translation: CASSRVSGVTDTQYF.

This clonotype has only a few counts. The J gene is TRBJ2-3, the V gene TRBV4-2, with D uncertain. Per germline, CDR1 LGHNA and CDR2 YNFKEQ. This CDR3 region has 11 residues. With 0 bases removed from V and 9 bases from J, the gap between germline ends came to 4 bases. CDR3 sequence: CASSQDGTQYF. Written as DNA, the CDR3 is TGTGCCAGCAGCCAAGATGGGACGCAGTATTTT.

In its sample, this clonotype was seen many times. The CDR3 bases are TGTGCCACCTCAGAAAAAGGCGGACAGAGAAAAAACTATGGCTACACCTTC. Translating it yields CATSEKGGQRKNYGYTF. The chain recombines TRBV24-1 with TRBJ1-2, with D perhaps TRBD1 (6 bases). Deletions cut 9 bases from V and 2 bases from J, with 24 bases between. This CDR3 is built from 17 residues. The V gene's germline CDR1 is KGHDR and CDR2 SFDVKD.

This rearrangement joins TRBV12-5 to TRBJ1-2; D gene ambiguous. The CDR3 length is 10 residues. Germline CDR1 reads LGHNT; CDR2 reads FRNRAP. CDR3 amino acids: CPQAVYGYTF. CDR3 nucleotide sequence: TGTCCCCAGGCTGTTTATGGCTACACCTTC. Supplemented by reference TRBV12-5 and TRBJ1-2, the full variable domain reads DARVTQTPRHKVTEMGQEVTMRCQPILGHNTVFWYRQTMMQGLELLAYFRNRAPLDDSGMPKDRFSAEMPDATLATLKIQPSEPRDSAVYFCPQAVYGYTFGSGTRLTVV.

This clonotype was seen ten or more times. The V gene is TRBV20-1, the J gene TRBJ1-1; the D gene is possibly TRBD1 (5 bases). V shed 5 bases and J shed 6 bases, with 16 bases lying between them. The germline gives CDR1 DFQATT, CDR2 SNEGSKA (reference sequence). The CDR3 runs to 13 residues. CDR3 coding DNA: TGCAGTGCTCCCGGGACGGGTGGGGCTGAAGCTTTCTTT. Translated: CSAPGTGGAEAFF.

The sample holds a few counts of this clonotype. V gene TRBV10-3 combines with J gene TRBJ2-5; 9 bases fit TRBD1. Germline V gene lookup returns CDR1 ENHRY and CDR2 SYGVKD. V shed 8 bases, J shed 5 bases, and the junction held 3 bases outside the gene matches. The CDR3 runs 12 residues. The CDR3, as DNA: TGTGCCATCGGGACAGGGAAGGAGACCCAGTACTTC. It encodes CAIGTGKETQYF.

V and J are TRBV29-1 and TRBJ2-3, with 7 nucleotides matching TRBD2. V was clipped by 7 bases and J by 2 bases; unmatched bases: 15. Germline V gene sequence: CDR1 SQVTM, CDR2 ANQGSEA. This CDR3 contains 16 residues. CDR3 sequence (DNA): TGCAGCGCGCCGGGGCGGGGGAGGGGATACACAGATACGCAGTATTTT. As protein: CSAPGRGRGYTDTQYF.

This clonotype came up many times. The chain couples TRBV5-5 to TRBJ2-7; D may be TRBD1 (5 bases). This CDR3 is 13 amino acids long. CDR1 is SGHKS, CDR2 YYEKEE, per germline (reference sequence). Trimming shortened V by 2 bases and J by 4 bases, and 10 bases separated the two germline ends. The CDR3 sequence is CASSFDRNYEQYV. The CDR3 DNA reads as TGTGCCAGCAGCTTCGACAGAAATTACGAGCAGTACGTC.

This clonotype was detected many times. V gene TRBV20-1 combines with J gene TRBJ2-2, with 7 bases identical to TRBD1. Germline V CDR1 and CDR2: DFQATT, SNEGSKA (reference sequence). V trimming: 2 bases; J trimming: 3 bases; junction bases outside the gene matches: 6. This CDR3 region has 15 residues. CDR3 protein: CSARSDRAYTGELFF. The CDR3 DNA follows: TGCAGTGCTAGATCAGACAGGGCGTACACCGGGGAGCTGTTTTTT.

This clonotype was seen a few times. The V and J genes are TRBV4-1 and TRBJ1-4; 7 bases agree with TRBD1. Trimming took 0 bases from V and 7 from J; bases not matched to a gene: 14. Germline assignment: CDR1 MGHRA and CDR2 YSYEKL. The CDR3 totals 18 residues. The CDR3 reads CASSQDRGDSQGSEKLFF. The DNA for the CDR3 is TGCGCCAGCAGCCAAGATCGGGGGGACAGCCAGGGTAGTGAAAAACTGTTTTTT.

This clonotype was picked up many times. This chain's CDR3 is CASSSGTAGELFF. In DNA, the CDR3 is TGTGCCAGCTCGTCCGGGACCGCAGGGGAGCTGTTTTTT. V usage is TRBV18 and J usage is TRBJ2-2, with D perhaps matching TRBD1 or TRBD2 (5 bases each). Trimming removed 6 bases at V and 8 bases at J, with 13 bases between. Looked up from germline, CDR1 is KGHSH and CDR2 is LQKENI. There are 13 residues in the CDR3.

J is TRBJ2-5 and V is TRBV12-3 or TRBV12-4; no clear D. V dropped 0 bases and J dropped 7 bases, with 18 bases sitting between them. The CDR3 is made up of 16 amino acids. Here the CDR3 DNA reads TGTGCCAGCAGTTTAGCGCGTACCGCCGCTCGGGCGACCCAGTACTTC. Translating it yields CASSLARTAARATQYF.

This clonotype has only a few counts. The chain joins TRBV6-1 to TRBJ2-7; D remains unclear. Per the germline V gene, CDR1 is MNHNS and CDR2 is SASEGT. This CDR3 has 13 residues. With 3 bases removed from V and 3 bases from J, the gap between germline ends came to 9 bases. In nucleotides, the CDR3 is TGTGCCAGCAGTGAGGCAGCTGACTACGAGCAGTACTTC. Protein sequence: CASSEAADYEQYF.